The clone carrying this T cell receptor beta chain was picked up a small number of times. CDR3 length equals 13 residues. Trimming took 0 bases from V and 1 from J, leaving 3 bases between them. Germline values: CDR1 LGHNA, CDR2 YNFKEQ. The data are from a study of blood T cell repertoires in COVID-19. Study background: COVID-19 samples, acute and convalescent, were from the United States, Italy and Spain.

All enrollees were about 18 to 89 years old and from 20 to 25 US areas. The data were produced by immunoSEQ multiplex PCR, yet TCRdb's version contains in-frame clones alone and is incomplete. This repertoire shows a few hundred thousand clones, roughly four fifths found once; its top ten account for 5% to 5.5%. Sequenced: PBMCs or T cells enriched from blood (not recorded which). The sequence derives from a woman aged 50 to 60 who had recovered from COVID-19. This chain uses TRBV4-2 with TRBJ1-1; D call uncertain. DNA of the CDR3: TGTGCCAGCAGCCAAGATAAGAACACTGAAGCTTTCTTT. Translation gives CASSQDKNTEAFF.